This TCR beta chain was sequenced for a study of T-cell reconstitution after alpha-beta-depleted transplantation in children listed by TCRdb under 2016. With respect to the entire study: The study quantitatively tracked T-cell immune reconstitution after TCRalphabeta/CD19-depleted allogeneic hematopoietic cell transplantation in children using TCR repertoire profiling.

The treatment or condition label, read with the paper, signifies: allogeneic hematopoietic cell transplantation with graft depleted of TCRalphabeta T cells and CD19 B cells. The transplant recipients were children given TCRalphabeta/CD19-depleted allogeneic hematopoietic cell grafts. The library was made by PCR. The sample was run on an Illumina HiSeq 2500. TCR libraries were prepared with molecular barcoding, using unique molecular identifiers to normalize TCRbeta repertoire quantification. TCRdb applied fastp at Q25 and MiXCR to the public reads, then kept only in-frame beta chains. Rows are unified per CDR3 protein, each entry keeping the most common DNA and genes. This sample comprises hundreds of thousands of distinct CDR3 sequences, roughly 13% of them detected only once. 0.65% to 0.9% of the sample is held by the ten biggest clonotypes. The paper's findings and limits, for the study overall: In some patients, the high TCRbeta diversity seen at day 60 was put down to recipient T cells and intrathymic progenitors that had survived conditioning. About two months after transplant, the apparently early recovery of alphabetaT-cell counts reportedly depended on just several hundred clones that had expanded rapidly and came from non-depleted graft cells. Hyperexpanded clone frequencies declined over subsequent months; after one year, T-cell counts and TCRbeta diversity were mostly attributed to newly produced T cells.

This clonotype was seen ten or more times. The antigen it recognizes is unknown. The record has no base qualities; no much larger clone is one base away. This specimen consisted of PBMCs, obtained before TCRalphabeta/CD19-depleted stem cell transplant. The clonotype was recovered from a girl aged 2-10 years with congenital amegakaryocytic thrombocytopenia, due to receive a stem cell transplant.

The DNA is TGCAGCCCCGTCCCGCGGGAGGATGAGCAGTTCTTC. Its protein reads: CSPVPREDEQFF. The chain is made from TRBV29-1 and TRBJ2-1, with 8 bases matching TRBD2. The CDR3 runs 12 amino acids, cysteine and phenylalanine included. Left in the record is the CDR3 DNA by itself, 36 bases read in frame from the first base. Trimming leaves V shorter by 8 bases and J shorter by 8 bases, with the junction holding 8 bases beyond the gene matches. The germline V gene supplies CDR1 SQVTM and CDR2 ANQGSEA.